This TCR beta chain stems from a study of Ad26.COV2.S vaccination and SARS-CoV-2 variants. In the study overall: Donor got 5x10^10 or 1x10^11 viral particles of Ad26.COV2.S. Findings of the study overall: An underestimation of total T cell responses may have resulted from the TCR breadth and depth analyses. The study found similar non-spike TCR breadth in vaccine and placebo recipients.

Treatment described: some 20 received Ad26.COV2.S at low or high dose, single or two shots; roughly five received placebo; per-sample allocation not given. Collection of the samples took place on day 63 after the first injection of vaccine or placebo. The CDR3 is 12 amino acids. Germline V gene sequence: CDR1 SGHAT, CDR2 FQNNGV. Between the trimmed V and J ends, which lost 3 bases and 1 base, there was a span of 3 bases. TCRdb keeps only in-frame clones here, not all; method: immunoSEQ multiplex PCR. The sample lists roughly 390,000 clones; approximately 90% were seen once. As for this clone: Its target is not known. Other DNA sequences from this sample encode an identical CDR3 as well.

This sequence originates from a person between 18 and 65 years old who received the Ad26.COV2.S COVID-19 vaccine or a placebo. The rearrangement uses TRBV11-2 and TRBJ1-1; unclear D gene. The sequencing used peripheral blood, collected in a trial of Ad26.COV2.S vaccine versus placebo. DNA for the CDR3: TGTGCCAGCAGCTTCCCGAACACTGAAGCTTTCTTT. It translates to CASSFPNTEAFF.